The source of this T cell receptor (beta chain) is a study of blood T cell repertoires in COVID-19. Authors' processing steps: For nucleated cells, counts were estimated from reference gene primer amplification. Clones were read by immunoSEQ multiplex PCR, and TCRdb kept only the in-frame ones, dropping some. The V and J calls and the clone size are those of that table, but D and trimming were determined from the DNA. The sample shows 170,000 or so clones, over 80% of them seen only once. V was pared by 6 bases and J by 5 bases, with 14 bases between. This CDR3 is 13 amino acids long. The chain recombines TRBV12-3 or TRBV12-4 with TRBJ2-7, with a weak D call TRBD1 (7 bases). The clonotype comes from an older woman with COVID-19, enrolled during active disease. Sequences were obtained from peripheral blood. The CDR3 nucleotides read TGTGCCAGCAGCCCGGGACAGCGGGACGAGCAGTACTTC. Encoded protein: CASSPGQRDEQYF.